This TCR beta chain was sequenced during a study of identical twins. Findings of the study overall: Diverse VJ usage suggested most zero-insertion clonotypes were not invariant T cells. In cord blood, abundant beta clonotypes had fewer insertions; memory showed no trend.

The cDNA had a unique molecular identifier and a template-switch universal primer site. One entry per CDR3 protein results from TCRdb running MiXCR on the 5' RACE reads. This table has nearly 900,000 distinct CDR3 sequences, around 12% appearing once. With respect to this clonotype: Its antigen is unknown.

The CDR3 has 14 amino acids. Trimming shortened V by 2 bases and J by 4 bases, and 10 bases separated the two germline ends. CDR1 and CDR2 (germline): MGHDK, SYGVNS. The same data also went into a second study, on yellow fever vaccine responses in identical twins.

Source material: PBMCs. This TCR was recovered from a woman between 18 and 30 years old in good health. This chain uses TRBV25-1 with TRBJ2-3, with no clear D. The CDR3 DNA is TGTGCCAGCAGTGAACGCCTGGGTTCAGATACGCAGTATTTT. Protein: CASSERLGSDTQYF.